The following is a T cell receptor beta chain sequence with its context. There are 16 residues in the CDR3. V gave up 5 bases and J gave up 3 bases, with 17 bases separating them. Germline assignment: CDR1 SGHTA and CDR2 FQGNSA. This record comes from a study of Ad26.COV2.S vaccination and SARS-CoV-2 variants. Treatment defined: roughly 20 received Ad26.COV2.S at low or high dose, single or two shots; about 5 received placebo; per-sample allocation not given. On day 63 after the first injection, vaccine and placebo recipients gave samples. Profiled with immunoSEQ multiplex PCR; TCRdb holds only in-frame clones, not every one. The repertoire holds about 330,000 clones, with 85% to 90% as singletons.

The receptor was derived from a person between 18 and 65 years old who received the Ad26.COV2.S COVID-19 vaccine or a placebo. The V and J genes are TRBV7-2 and TRBJ1-5; D possibly corresponds to TRBD1 (5 bases). The starting material was peripheral blood, obtained in a trial of Ad26.COV2.S vaccine versus placebo. CDR3 nucleotide sequence: TGTGCCAGCAGCCCTCGGGACGGTGGTACCAATCAGCCCCAGCATTTT. Protein: CASSPRDGGTNQPQHF.